Listed below are T cell receptor beta chains from one sample, sequenced in a study of T cells in Graves' hyperthyroidism and ophthalmopathy. TCRdb passed the multiplex PCR reads through MiXCR, listing each CDR3 protein once. The sample yields 350,000 or so distinct CDR3 sequences, about a sixth seen once. The sample was blood. The source is a woman in her 40s with Graves' ophthalmopathy. CDR3s include the opening cysteine and the closing phenylalanine or tryptophan. Each record gives: D gene, clone size, V gene, J gene, CDR3 DNA, CDR3 protein. The D gene is left open where the match is weak. For some rows the clone size is stated as once, few or many, or as a class when expanded; others skip it.

-	many	TRBV14	TRBJ2-7	TGTGCCAGCAGCCAGCCCAACCACGAGCAGTACTTC	CASSQPNHEQYF
-	many	TRBV27	TRBJ1-2	TGTGCCAGCAGCCCCCAGGCCTCCTATGGCTACACCTTC	CASSPQASYGYTF
-	many	TRBV5-8	TRBJ1-1	TGTGCCAGCAGCCCCCTCGTCGCGGGTAGCACTGAAGCTTTCTTT	CASSPLVAGSTEAFF
TRBD2	-	TRBV4-2	TRBJ2-7	TGTGCCAGCAGCCAAGATAAGCGGGAACGCGAGCAGTACTTC	CASSQDKREREQYF
-	many	TRBV20-1	TRBJ2-5	TGCAGTGCTAGGCCCTCGGGGAGCGACCAAGAGACCCAGTACTTC	CSARPSGSDQETQYF
TRBD1	many	TRBV6-5	TRBJ1-3	TGTGCCAGCAGTACCACAGGGGGAGTTGGAAACACCATATATTTT	CASSTTGGVGNTIYF
-	many	TRBV25-1	TRBJ2-5	TGTGCCAGCAGTGCCGCCGGTGGGGAGACCCAGTACTTC	CASSAAGGETQYF
TRBD2	many	TRBV2	TRBJ2-7	TGTGCCAGCAGCTGGTCGGGACTAGCGGGCTACGAGCAGTACTTC	CASSWSGLAGYEQYF
TRBD1	-	TRBV28	TRBJ2-5	TGTGCCAGCAGTTCTCGGGCAGGGGGCTGGTTGGAGACCCAGTACTTC	CASSSRAGGWLETQYF
TRBD1	-	TRBV15	TRBJ2-7	TGTGCCACCAGCAGCGCCTGGGGGACAGGGGACCTACAGCAGTACTTC	CATSSAWGTGDLQQYF
TRBD2	-	TRBV20-1	TRBJ2-7	TGCAGTGCTAGAGACGTGACTAGCGGGAGGGAATACGAGCAGTACTTC	CSARDVTSGREYEQYF